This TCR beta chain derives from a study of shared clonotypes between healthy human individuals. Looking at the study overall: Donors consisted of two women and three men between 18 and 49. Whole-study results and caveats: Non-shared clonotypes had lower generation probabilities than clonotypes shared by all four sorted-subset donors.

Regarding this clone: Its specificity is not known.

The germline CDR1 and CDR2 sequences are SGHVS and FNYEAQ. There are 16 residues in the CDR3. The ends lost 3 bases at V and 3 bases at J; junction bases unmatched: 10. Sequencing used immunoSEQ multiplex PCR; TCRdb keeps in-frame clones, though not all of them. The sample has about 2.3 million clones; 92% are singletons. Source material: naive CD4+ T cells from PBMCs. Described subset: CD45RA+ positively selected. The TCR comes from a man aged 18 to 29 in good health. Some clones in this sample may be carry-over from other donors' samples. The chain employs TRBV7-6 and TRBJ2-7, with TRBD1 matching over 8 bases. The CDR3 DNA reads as TGTGCCAGCAGCTTCAAACCGGGACAGGCTATCTACGAGCAGTACTTC. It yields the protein CASSFKPGQAIYEQYF.